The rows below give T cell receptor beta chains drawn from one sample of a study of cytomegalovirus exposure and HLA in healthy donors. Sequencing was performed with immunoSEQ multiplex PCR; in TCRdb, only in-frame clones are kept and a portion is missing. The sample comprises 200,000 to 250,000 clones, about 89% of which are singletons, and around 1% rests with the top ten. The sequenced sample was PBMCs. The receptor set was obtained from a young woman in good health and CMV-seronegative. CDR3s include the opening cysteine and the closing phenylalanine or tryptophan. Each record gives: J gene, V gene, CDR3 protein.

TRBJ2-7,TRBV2,CASRGRQGAAYEQYF
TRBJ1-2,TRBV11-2,CASSSVRTGKSSYGYTF
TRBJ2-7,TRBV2,CASSDREPEVYEQYF
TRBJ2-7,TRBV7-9,CASSFPEPQIYEQYF
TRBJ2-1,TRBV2,CASSPQNEQFF
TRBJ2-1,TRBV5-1,CASSRVGLPYNEQFF
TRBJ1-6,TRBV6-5,CATTQGSTHNSPLHF
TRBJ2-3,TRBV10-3,CAISEAGPSTDTQYF
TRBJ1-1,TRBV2,CASIPGQMNTEAFF
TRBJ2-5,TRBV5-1,CASSPVSQEAQYF
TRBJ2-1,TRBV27,CASSLTLAGYNEQFF
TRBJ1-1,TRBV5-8,CASSLTSNTEAFF
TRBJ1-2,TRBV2,CASRKGQGNYGYTF
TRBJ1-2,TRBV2,CASIGGGQGSYGYTF
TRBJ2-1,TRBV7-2,CASSSPGIPTYNEQFF
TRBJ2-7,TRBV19,CASSSPGQAFLEQYF
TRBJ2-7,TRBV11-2,CASRLAGSSEQYF
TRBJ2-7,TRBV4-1,CASSQDAGNYEQYF
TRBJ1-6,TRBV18,CASSPTGERSALHF
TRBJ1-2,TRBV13,CASSLGHEVNYGYTF